This T cell receptor (beta chain) was documented in a study of blood T cell repertoires in COVID-19. Authors' processing steps: By means of reference gene primer amplification, nucleated cell counts were estimated. Sequencing was performed with immunoSEQ multiplex PCR; in TCRdb, only in-frame clones are kept and a portion is missing. That table gives V, J and clone size, and the DNA gave D and trimming. In the table there are roughly 400,000 clones, about 89% of which are singletons. The CDR3 is 14 amino acids. The germline CDR1 and CDR2 sequences are SNHLY and FYNNEI. The V end lost 5 bases, the J end lost 4 bases, and 14 bases lay between the germline ends.

Specimen: peripheral blood. The TCR originated in a woman aged 60 to 75 with COVID-19, enrolled during active disease. The chain couples TRBV2 to TRBJ2-5, with D hard to call. In DNA form, the CDR3 reads TGTGCCAGCAGTTCGACTCGAGGCCGAGAGACCCAGTACTTC. Protein: CASSSTRGRETQYF.